This TCR beta chain was sequenced for a study of vaccination and CD4 T cells after COVID-19. Points on this clonotype: Its specificity is not known.

Treatment indicated: roughly 11-day PBMC culture with coronavirus spike peptide pools or control peptides (ViraFEST assay). The Oncomine TCR Beta short-read assay was applied to DNA of cultured CD4+ T cells. TCRdb reanalysed the PCR reads using MiXCR and keeps one entry per CDR3 protein. The sample records approximately 25,000 distinct CDR3 sequences, roughly 60% being singletons. The CDR3 spans 17 residues. V was clipped by 4 bases and J by 5 bases; unmatched bases: 13. Per the germline V gene, CDR1 is KGHDR and CDR2 is SFDVKD. Sequencing input: CD4+ T cells from blood, cultured in vitro. This clonotype originated in a human donor who had recovered from COVID-19. The V gene is TRBV24-1, the J gene TRBJ2-5; 9 nucleotides match TRBD1. The CDR3 DNA reads TGTGCCACCAGTGACCCGACGACAGGGGGGGTGACTGAGACCCAGTACTTC. Amino acids: CATSDPTTGGVTETQYF.